This is a list of T cell receptor beta chains from one sample in a study of blood T cell repertoires in COVID-19. Clones were sequenced by immunoSEQ multiplex PCR, and TCRdb holds only the in-frame ones, with some missing. The sample records around 83,000 clones, around 87% being singletons. Sequenced: peripheral blood. These receptors originate from an elderly man with active or convalescent COVID-19. Both conserved end residues are part of each CDR3. D genes are given only for firm matches.

J gene,V gene,D gene,CDR3 protein
TRBJ1-3,TRBV6-2/TRBV6-3,NA,CASSYSDGGPAIYF
TRBJ1-1,TRBV5-1,TRBD1,CASSRDRPNTEAFF
TRBJ2-2,TRBV3-1/TRBV3-2,TRBD1,CASSQQGVRELFF
TRBJ2-2,TRBV24-1,TRBD1,CATSDPRGPGELFF
TRBJ1-5,TRBV5-1,NA,CASALGANSNQPQHF
TRBJ1-1,TRBV28,NA,CASRAREAFF
TRBJ1-2,TRBV6-5,TRBD1,CASRGDREFRGYTF
TRBJ1-6,TRBV5-1,NA,CASSSGRGYNSPLHF
TRBJ1-2,TRBV30,NA,CAWSSTPPSPRGYTF
TRBJ1-5,TRBV28,NA,CASRGRGYSNQPQHF
TRBJ2-3,TRBV28,NA,CASTPGGDTQYF
TRBJ1-1,TRBV11-2,TRBD1,CASTPQGAFLNTEAFF
TRBJ2-3,TRBV5-6,TRBD1,CASSVTGGANTQYF
TRBJ2-2,TRBV11-2,NA,CASSPKLGELFF
TRBJ2-3,TRBV3-1/TRBV3-2,TRBD2,CASSHSAGVDTQYF
TRBJ1-1,TRBV25-1,NA,CASMKGMNTEAFF
TRBJ2-1,TRBV19,TRBD2,CASNYRLAAYNEQFF
TRBJ1-2,TRBV11-2,NA,CASSSGVNYGYTF
TRBJ1-2,TRBV30,TRBD1,CAWSQRDRGGYGYTF
TRBJ2-3,TRBV7-9,NA,CASSSSDTQYF
TRBJ1-5,TRBV19,TRBD1,CATRTGGDTAQHF
TRBJ1-1,TRBV24-1,TRBD1,CATGLRDRGNTEAFF
TRBJ2-1,TRBV20-1,TRBD2,CSASPSGRNEQFF
TRBJ1-1,TRBV11-2,TRBD1,CASSWRTGQNTEAFF
TRBJ1-2,TRBV12-1,NA,CASMPGARNYGYTF
TRBJ2-1,TRBV7-9,TRBD1,CASSLGTGSYNEQFF
TRBJ1-1,TRBV6-5,NA,CASTPGFSNTEAFF
TRBJ1-5,TRBV6-2/TRBV6-3,NA,CASSYGTGNQPQHF
TRBJ2-1,TRBV11-2,NA,CASSHVRGYNEQFF
TRBJ2-3,TRBV5-1,TRBD2,CASSLTGTSRAHTQYF
TRBJ2-1,TRBV24-1,TRBD1,CATSDLGGQSYNEQFF
TRBJ2-6,TRBV4-1,NA,CASSQGVRGSGANVLTF
TRBJ1-2,TRBV30,NA,CAWSVLTPTF
TRBJ2-1,TRBV19,TRBD1,CASRMDRFDEQFF
TRBJ1-2,TRBV5-4,NA,CASSSPRFYGYTF
TRBJ1-1,TRBV28,NA,CASSLSTDVREAFF
TRBJ2-2,TRBV5-1,TRBD2,CASSFGLAGDIGGELFF
TRBJ2-2,TRBV18,NA,CASSPGQGNTGELFF
TRBJ1-1,TRBV7-2,NA,CASSPLEKRTEAFF
TRBJ2-3,TRBV5-1,NA,CASSLQGSGTDTQYF
TRBJ1-5,TRBV6-1,NA,CASSVGRRGGSSNQPQHF
TRBJ1-2,TRBV5-1,TRBD1,CASSLLGGGYGYTF
TRBJ1-1,TRBV5-4,TRBD1,CASSANRDRGRRTEAFF
TRBJ1-1,TRBV28,TRBD1,CASRGQGTSEAFF
TRBJ1-5,TRBV7-6,TRBD1,CASSPLGQGNQPQHF
TRBJ2-1,TRBV6-5,NA,CASSYLRQSDEQFF
TRBJ2-1,TRBV5-4,NA,CASSSGTRYNEQFF
TRBJ2-2,TRBV4-1,TRBD1,CASSLRDRGGGELFF
TRBJ2-5,TRBV10-3,TRBD2,CAISGTSGRAGETQYF
TRBJ1-6,TRBV9,NA,CASSPSFGGSPLHF
TRBJ2-3,TRBV19,TRBD2,CASSVGGGRTDTQYF
TRBJ2-5,TRBV19,TRBD1,CASRPGGTGETQYF
TRBJ1-2,TRBV12-3/TRBV12-4,NA,CASSARGEGYTF
TRBJ1-1,TRBV5-6,NA,CASSLESVNTEAFF
TRBJ1-2,TRBV10-3,NA,CAVGGVTGYTF
TRBJ2-5,TRBV7-7,TRBD2,CASSAMLAGAQETQYF
TRBJ2-3,TRBV4-2,NA,CASSQESRPRADTQYF
TRBJ1-6,TRBV19,NA,CASSSSVSPLHF